This is a list of T cell receptor beta chains from one sample in a study of long-term antiretroviral therapy in people with HIV. Profiling relied on immunoSEQ multiplex PCR, and the TCRdb table lists in-frame clones only, not all of them. Altogether 9,500 to 15,000 clones are present, about 80% being singletons, with the ten largest covering approximately 12%. The specimen comprised unsorted PBMCs, sampled 3 to 3.2 years before starting antiretroviral therapy. The receptors here all came from a man in his forties with HIV. The CDR3 runs from the conserved cysteine through the conserved F or W. D genes are given only for firm matches. Size is omitted from some rows. Given values are once, few, many or a class for expanded clones.

v_call: TRBV9
j_call: TRBJ1-1
clone_size: NA
d_call: NA
cdr3_nt: TGTGCCAGCAGCGTCTGGGACGGGAACACTGAAGCTTTCTTT
cdr3_aa: CASSVWDGNTEAFF

v_call: TRBV5-1
j_call: TRBJ2-3
clone_size: NA
d_call: NA
cdr3_nt: TGCGCCAGCAGCTTCCGACAGCTTAGTAGCACAGATACGCAGTATTTT
cdr3_aa: CASSFRQLSSTDTQYF

v_call: TRBV9
j_call: TRBJ2-1
clone_size: once
d_call: TRBD2
cdr3_nt: TGTGCCAGCAGCGACCGTGGGGGAGGGCCTTATGAGCAGTTCTTC
cdr3_aa: CASSDRGGGPYEQFF

v_call: TRBV4-3
j_call: TRBJ2-3
clone_size: once
d_call: TRBD2
cdr3_nt: TGCGCCAGCAGCCAGGAACCGGCTAGCGGGGTGCGGGATACGCAGTATTTT
cdr3_aa: CASSQEPASGVRDTQYF

v_call: TRBV27
j_call: TRBJ2-2
clone_size: NA
d_call: TRBD2
cdr3_nt: TGTGCCAGCAGTTCACTAGCGGGAGAGGTCAACGGGGAGCTGTTTTTT
cdr3_aa: CASSSLAGEVNGELFF

v_call: TRBV7-9
j_call: TRBJ2-5
clone_size: NA
d_call: TRBD1
cdr3_nt: TGTGCCAGCAGCTCTCCGACAGGGGAAGAGACCCAGTACTTC
cdr3_aa: CASSSPTGEETQYF

v_call: TRBV18
j_call: TRBJ2-3
clone_size: NA
d_call: NA
cdr3_nt: TGTGCCAGCTCACCAGTTGGGCCCGCGGGAGATACGCAGTATTTT
cdr3_aa: CASSPVGPAGDTQYF

v_call: TRBV11-2
j_call: TRBJ2-6
clone_size: NA
d_call: NA
cdr3_nt: TGTGCCAGCACCCGCGGGGCCAACGTCCTGACTTTC
cdr3_aa: CASTRGANVLTF

v_call: TRBV18
j_call: TRBJ2-1
clone_size: NA
d_call: NA
cdr3_nt: TGTGCCAGCTCACCATCAACCTTCAGCTCCTACAATGAGCAGTTCTTC
cdr3_aa: CASSPSTFSSYNEQFF

v_call: TRBV29-1
j_call: TRBJ2-7
clone_size: NA
d_call: NA
cdr3_nt: TGCAGCATTAACTACAACTACGAGCAGTACTTC
cdr3_aa: CSINYNYEQYF

v_call: TRBV30
j_call: TRBJ1-5
clone_size: NA
d_call: NA
cdr3_nt: TGTGCCTGGAGTGTACAAGGGCCGGGCAATCAGCCCCAGCATTTT
cdr3_aa: CAWSVQGPGNQPQHF

v_call: TRBV27
j_call: TRBJ1-2
clone_size: NA
d_call: TRBD1
cdr3_nt: TGTGCCAGCAGTGCACAGGGGGATGGCTACACCTTC
cdr3_aa: CASSAQGDGYTF

v_call: TRBV7-3
j_call: TRBJ1-2
clone_size: few
d_call: NA
cdr3_nt: TGTGCCAGCAGCGACCCCCAGGGAAGCTACACCTTC
cdr3_aa: CASSDPQGSYTF

v_call: TRBV19
j_call: TRBJ1-5
clone_size: NA
d_call: NA
cdr3_nt: TGTGCCAGTATTCTACAGGGTGCAAGCAATCAGCCCCAGCATTTT
cdr3_aa: CASILQGASNQPQHF

v_call: TRBV28
j_call: TRBJ1-1
clone_size: once
d_call: TRBD1
cdr3_nt: TGTGCCAGCAGGGGGGGACAGTTAAACACTGAAGCTTTCTTT
cdr3_aa: CASRGGQLNTEAFF

v_call: TRBV4-1
j_call: TRBJ1-3
clone_size: NA
d_call: NA
cdr3_nt: TGCGCCAGCAGCCTAGGTTTTTTGGGTGGAAACACCATATATTTT
cdr3_aa: CASSLGFLGGNTIYF